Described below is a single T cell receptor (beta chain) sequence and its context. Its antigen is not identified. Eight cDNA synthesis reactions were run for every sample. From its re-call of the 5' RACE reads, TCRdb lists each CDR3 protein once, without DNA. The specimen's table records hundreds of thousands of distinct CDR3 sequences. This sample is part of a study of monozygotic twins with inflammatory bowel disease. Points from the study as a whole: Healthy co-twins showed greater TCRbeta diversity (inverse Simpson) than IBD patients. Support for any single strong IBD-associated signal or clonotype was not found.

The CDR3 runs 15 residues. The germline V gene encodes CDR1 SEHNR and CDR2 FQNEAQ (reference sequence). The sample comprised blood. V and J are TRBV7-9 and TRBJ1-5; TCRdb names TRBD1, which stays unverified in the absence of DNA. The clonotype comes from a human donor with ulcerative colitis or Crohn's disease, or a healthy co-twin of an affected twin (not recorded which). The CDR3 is CASSPGTANNQPQHF. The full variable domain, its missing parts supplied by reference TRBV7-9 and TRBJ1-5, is DTGVSQNPRHKITKRGQNVTFRCDPISEHNRLYWYRQTLGQGPEFLTYFQNEAQLEKSRLLSDRFSAERPKGSFSTLEIQRTEQGDSAMYLCASSPGTANNQPQHFGDGTRLSIL.